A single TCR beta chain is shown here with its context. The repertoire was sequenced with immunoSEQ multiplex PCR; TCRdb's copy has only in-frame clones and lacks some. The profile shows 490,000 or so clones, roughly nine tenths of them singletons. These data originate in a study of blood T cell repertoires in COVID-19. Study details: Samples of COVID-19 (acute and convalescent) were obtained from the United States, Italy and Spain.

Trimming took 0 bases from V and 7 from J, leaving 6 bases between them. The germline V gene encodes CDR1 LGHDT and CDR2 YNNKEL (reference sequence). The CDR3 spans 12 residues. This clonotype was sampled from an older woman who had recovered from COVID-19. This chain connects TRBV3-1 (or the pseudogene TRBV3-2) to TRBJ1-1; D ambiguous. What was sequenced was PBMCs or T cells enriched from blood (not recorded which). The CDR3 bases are TGTGCCAGCAGCCAAGACCGGGTTGAAGCTTTCTTT. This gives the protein CASSQDRVEAFF.